A selection of T cell receptor beta chains follows, all from one sample in a study of STAT5B mutations in CD4+ large granular lymphocyte leukemia. Measured with immunoSEQ multiplex PCR; TCRdb has only the in-frame clones, and not every one. The profile shows 20,000 to 25,000 clones, 74% of them singletons. Material: CD4+ T cells from blood buffy coats. These receptor sequences come from a human donor in good health. CDR3s include the opening cysteine and the closing phenylalanine or tryptophan. Fields, in order: D gene, J gene, V gene, clone size, CDR3 DNA, CDR3 protein. A D gene is named only where the DNA matches it firmly. Size tells how often a clone was seen (once, few, many) or the class of an expanded clone, and some rows leave it out.

d_call: NA; j_call: TRBJ1-1; v_call: TRBV4-3; clone_size: NA; cdr3_nt: TGCGCCAGCAGCCAAGAGGTCGTAGGGGTCACTGAAGCTTTCTTT; cdr3_aa: CASSQEVVGVTEAFF
d_call: TRBD1; j_call: TRBJ1-5; v_call: TRBV7-8; clone_size: NA; cdr3_nt: TGTGCCAGCAGCTCGGGACAGGGTAATAACCTTTTCAATCAGCCCCAGCATTTT; cdr3_aa: CASSSGQGNNLFNQPQHF
d_call: NA; j_call: TRBJ1-3; v_call: TRBV5-5; clone_size: NA; cdr3_nt: TGTGCCAGCAGCTTGGGGGTTGGCGGAAACACCATATATTTT; cdr3_aa: CASSLGVGGNTIYF
d_call: NA; j_call: TRBJ1-1; v_call: TRBV5-1; clone_size: NA; cdr3_nt: TGCGCCAGCAGCCGCTGGGGTGGTACGACTGAAGCTTTCTTT; cdr3_aa: CASSRWGGTTEAFF
d_call: NA; j_call: TRBJ2-2; v_call: TRBV5-6; clone_size: once; cdr3_nt: TGTGCCAGCAGACAGGAAGGCGGGCGGCGCACCGGGGAGCTGTTTTTT; cdr3_aa: CASRQEGGRRTGELFF
d_call: NA; j_call: TRBJ1-1; v_call: TRBV4-1; clone_size: few; cdr3_nt: TGCGCCAGCAGCCAAGGGCCCCTCGGCACTGAAGCTTTCTTT; cdr3_aa: CASSQGPLGTEAFF
d_call: NA; j_call: TRBJ1-1; v_call: TRBV10-3; clone_size: NA; cdr3_nt: TGTGCCATCAGTGAGATGGGATCTGGGGCTTTCTTT; cdr3_aa: CAISEMGSGAFF
d_call: TRBD1; j_call: TRBJ1-1; v_call: TRBV7-6; clone_size: NA; cdr3_nt: TGTGCCAGCAGCTTAGGGGGACAGGGTAACACTGAAGCTTTCTTT; cdr3_aa: CASSLGGQGNTEAFF
d_call: TRBD2; j_call: TRBJ2-5; v_call: TRBV5-8; clone_size: NA; cdr3_nt: TGTGCCAGCAGCTTGGGCCTAGCGGGAGTCAGGGAGACCCAGTACTTC; cdr3_aa: CASSLGLAGVRETQYF
d_call: TRBD2; j_call: TRBJ2-1; v_call: TRBV5-4; clone_size: NA; cdr3_nt: TGTGCCAGCAGCCCTAGCGGAGGAAGGAATGAGCAGTTCTTC; cdr3_aa: CASSPSGGRNEQFF
d_call: NA; j_call: TRBJ1-1; v_call: TRBV4-1; clone_size: NA; cdr3_nt: TGCGCCAGCAGCCAAAGGGCAGGTCCAATGAACACTGAAGCTTTCTTT; cdr3_aa: CASSQRAGPMNTEAFF
d_call: NA; j_call: TRBJ1-5; v_call: TRBV27; clone_size: NA; cdr3_nt: TGTGCCAGCAGTTCGTCCTATAGCAATCAGCCCCAGCATTTT; cdr3_aa: CASSSSYSNQPQHF
d_call: NA; j_call: TRBJ2-5; v_call: TRBV29-1; clone_size: once; cdr3_nt: TGCAGCGTATCACCGTCGGGACGGCTCAGGACCCAGTACTTC; cdr3_aa: CSVSPSGRLRTQYF
d_call: NA; j_call: TRBJ1-1; v_call: TRBV16; clone_size: NA; cdr3_nt: TGTGCCAGCAGCCATACGGGGCGAGAAGCTTTCTTT; cdr3_aa: CASSHTGREAFF
d_call: TRBD2; j_call: TRBJ2-5; v_call: TRBV7-2; clone_size: NA; cdr3_nt: TGTGCCAGCACTCTGGTGCGGGGGCAAGAGACCCAGTACTTC; cdr3_aa: CASTLVRGQETQYF
d_call: NA; j_call: TRBJ1-5; v_call: TRBV10-3; clone_size: NA; cdr3_nt: TGTGCCATCAGTGATTTTCAGGGACACCAGCCTCAGCATTTT; cdr3_aa: CAISDFQGHQPQHF
d_call: TRBD2; j_call: TRBJ2-1; v_call: TRBV10-1; clone_size: NA; cdr3_nt: TGCGCCAGCAGTGAGCTAGCGGGCACCTACAATGAGCAGTTCTTC; cdr3_aa: CASSELAGTYNEQFF
d_call: NA; j_call: TRBJ2-1; v_call: TRBV7-8; clone_size: NA; cdr3_nt: TGTGCCAGCAGCAAGGACGGGTCCCCTCTCTACAATGAGCAGTTCTTC; cdr3_aa: CASSKDGSPLYNEQFF
d_call: TRBD1; j_call: TRBJ1-4; v_call: TRBV28; clone_size: NA; cdr3_nt: TGTGCCAGTGGGGGTGGACAGGGAGAAGAAAAACTGTTTTTT; cdr3_aa: CASGGGQGEEKLFF
d_call: NA; j_call: TRBJ1-2; v_call: TRBV7-9; clone_size: few; cdr3_nt: TGTGCCAGCAGCTTTTCGGGGACTCGCGTAAACTATGGCTACACCTTC; cdr3_aa: CASSFSGTRVNYGYTF
d_call: TRBD2; j_call: TRBJ2-2; v_call: TRBV19; clone_size: NA; cdr3_nt: TGTGCCAGCCGGCCTAGCGGGGGGACCACCGGGGAGCTGTTTTTT; cdr3_aa: CASRPSGGTTGELFF
d_call: TRBD2; j_call: TRBJ2-3; v_call: TRBV7-2; clone_size: NA; cdr3_nt: TGTGCCAGCAGCTGGGAGGGGACTCAGGGAACAGATACGCAGTATTTT; cdr3_aa: CASSWEGTQGTDTQYF
d_call: NA; j_call: TRBJ2-1; v_call: TRBV2; clone_size: NA; cdr3_nt: TGTGCCAGCAAAATCGATCGTATCTACAATGAGCAGTTCTTC; cdr3_aa: CASKIDRIYNEQFF
d_call: NA; j_call: TRBJ2-1; v_call: TRBV6-5; clone_size: NA; cdr3_nt: TGTGCCAGCAGTTTAGCCGGCAGAGAGCAGTTCTTC; cdr3_aa: CASSLAGREQFF
d_call: TRBD2; j_call: TRBJ2-1; v_call: TRBV2; clone_size: NA; cdr3_nt: TGTGCCAGCACCCCACTAGCGGGAGCCTACAATGAGCAGTTCTTC; cdr3_aa: CASTPLAGAYNEQFF
d_call: NA; j_call: TRBJ1-1; v_call: TRBV18; clone_size: NA; cdr3_nt: TGTGCCAGCTCACACCGGGCCAATGAAGCTTTCTTT; cdr3_aa: CASSHRANEAFF
d_call: NA; j_call: TRBJ2-6; v_call: TRBV5-8; clone_size: NA; cdr3_nt: TGTGCCAGCAGCTTGGGCCACTCTGGGGCCAACGTCCTGACTTTC; cdr3_aa: CASSLGHSGANVLTF
d_call: TRBD2; j_call: TRBJ2-1; v_call: TRBV19; clone_size: NA; cdr3_nt: TGTGCCAGTAGTCGGGTGACTAGCGGGGGGGGAGATGAGCAGTTCTTC; cdr3_aa: CASSRVTSGGGDEQFF
d_call: NA; j_call: TRBJ2-7; v_call: TRBV6-5; clone_size: NA; cdr3_nt: TGTGCCAGCAGTTACTCGTCCCCTTATCGGTACGAGCAGTACTTC; cdr3_aa: CASSYSSPYRYEQYF
d_call: TRBD2; j_call: TRBJ2-1; v_call: TRBV10-2; clone_size: NA; cdr3_nt: TGCGCCAGTGGGATGCTAGCGGGAGGTACCCGAGATGAGCAGTTCTTC; cdr3_aa: CASGMLAGGTRDEQFF
d_call: NA; j_call: TRBJ1-2; v_call: TRBV2; clone_size: NA; cdr3_nt: TGTGCCAGCAGTGAGCGATTCTATGGCTACACCTTC; cdr3_aa: CASSERFYGYTF
d_call: NA; j_call: TRBJ2-4; v_call: TRBV7-2; clone_size: few; cdr3_nt: TGTGCCAGCAGCTTAGGAGGGGCTGAAAACATTCAGTACTTC; cdr3_aa: CASSLGGAENIQYF
d_call: NA; j_call: TRBJ1-5; v_call: TRBV6-5; clone_size: NA; cdr3_nt: TGTGCCAGCAGTGACGGCGTCGAACAGCCCCAGCATTTT; cdr3_aa: CASSDGVEQPQHF
d_call: TRBD1; j_call: TRBJ2-5; v_call: TRBV7-2; clone_size: NA; cdr3_nt: TGTGCCAGCAGCTTACCCGGGACAGCCCAAGAGACCCAGTACTTC; cdr3_aa: CASSLPGTAQETQYF
d_call: NA; j_call: TRBJ1-1; v_call: TRBV7-8; clone_size: few; cdr3_nt: TGTGCCAGCAGCTTAGGGTGGTACACTGAAGCTTTCTTT; cdr3_aa: CASSLGWYTEAFF
d_call: NA; j_call: TRBJ2-2; v_call: TRBV27; clone_size: NA; cdr3_nt: TGTGCCAGCAGCAGGGCCAACACCGGGGAGCTGTTTTTT; cdr3_aa: CASSRANTGELFF
d_call: NA; j_call: TRBJ1-2; v_call: TRBV4-2; clone_size: NA; cdr3_nt: TGTGCCAGCAGCCAAGGACAGCAGGGTATCAACTATGGCTACACCTTC; cdr3_aa: CASSQGQQGINYGYTF
d_call: NA; j_call: TRBJ1-5; v_call: TRBV18; clone_size: NA; cdr3_nt: TGTGCCAGCTCACCGGGACGTCAGGGGCAGCCCCAGCATTTT; cdr3_aa: CASSPGRQGQPQHF
d_call: TRBD2; j_call: TRBJ2-3; v_call: TRBV10-1; clone_size: NA; cdr3_nt: TGCGCCAGCATGCCTAGCGGGGGGGCGGAAGATACGCAGTATTTT; cdr3_aa: CASMPSGGAEDTQYF
d_call: TRBD1; j_call: TRBJ1-5; v_call: TRBV19; clone_size: NA; cdr3_nt: TGTGCCAGTAGTATTCTTGTCGGGACAGGGGAGGTGAGCAATCAGCCCCAGCATTTT; cdr3_aa: CASSILVGTGEVSNQPQHF
d_call: NA; j_call: TRBJ1-5; v_call: TRBV27; clone_size: NA; cdr3_nt: TGTGCCAGCAAACTTACACACGGCAATCAGCCCCAGCATTTT; cdr3_aa: CASKLTHGNQPQHF
d_call: NA; j_call: TRBJ2-1; v_call: TRBV18; clone_size: once; cdr3_nt: TGTGCCAGCTCACCACAGTCCCTTGGGGCAGAGCAGTTCTTC; cdr3_aa: CASSPQSLGAEQFF
d_call: TRBD2; j_call: TRBJ2-6; v_call: TRBV27; clone_size: NA; cdr3_nt: TGTGCCAGCAGTTTGGGACTAGCGGGACGCTCTGGGGCCAACGTCCTGACTTTC; cdr3_aa: CASSLGLAGRSGANVLTF
d_call: NA; j_call: TRBJ2-7; v_call: TRBV28; clone_size: NA; cdr3_nt: TGTGCCAGCAGTTTAGGTTTAGGGGCGATCTCCTACGAGCAGTACTTC; cdr3_aa: CASSLGLGAISYEQYF
d_call: NA; j_call: TRBJ1-5; v_call: TRBV2; clone_size: medium-sized; cdr3_nt: TGTGCCAGCAGAGGGAGCAGGGGCGGAAATCAGCCCCAGCATTTT; cdr3_aa: CASRGSRGGNQPQHF
d_call: NA; j_call: TRBJ2-3; v_call: TRBV28; clone_size: once; cdr3_nt: TGCGCCAGCAGCCGCCCCGGGACTTCACAGTATTTT; cdr3_aa: CASSRPGTSQYF
d_call: NA; j_call: TRBJ2-1; v_call: TRBV9; clone_size: once; cdr3_nt: TGTGCCAGCAGCGTAGTTCCTGCGTACCAGAGCTCCTACAATGAGCAGTTCTTC; cdr3_aa: CASSVVPAYQSSYNEQFF
d_call: NA; j_call: TRBJ1-2; v_call: TRBV7-2; clone_size: NA; cdr3_nt: TGTGCCAGCAGCTTATCAGATTATGGCTACACCTTC; cdr3_aa: CASSLSDYGYTF
d_call: TRBD2; j_call: TRBJ2-3; v_call: TRBV5-1; clone_size: NA; cdr3_nt: TGCGCCAGCAGGCTGGGACTAGCGAGCACAGATACGCAGTATTTT; cdr3_aa: CASRLGLASTDTQYF
d_call: NA; j_call: TRBJ2-3; v_call: TRBV5-1; clone_size: NA; cdr3_nt: TGCGCCAGCAGCCCCGGGGGTAGCGGACACACAGATACGCAGTATTTT; cdr3_aa: CASSPGGSGHTDTQYF